These T cell receptor beta chains were read from a single sample in a study of blood T cell repertoires in COVID-19. TCRdb's table, derived via immunoSEQ multiplex PCR, lists solely in-frame clones and lacks some. The sample has some 180,000 clones, 84% seen once. The source material was peripheral blood. The receptors shown here come from a human donor in a cohort sampled during active COVID-19. Both conserved end residues are part of each CDR3. The D gene is left open where the match is weak. The size field is filled for only some rows; it gives once, few, many or a size class.

D gene: -
J gene: TRBJ1-5
clone size: -
V gene: TRBV6-5
CDR3 protein: CASWGDGGQPQHF
CDR3 DNA: TGTGCCAGCTGGGGGGACGGGGGGCAGCCCCAGCATTTT

D gene: -
J gene: TRBJ2-1
clone size: -
V gene: TRBV29-1
CDR3 protein: CSPEVGDEQFF
CDR3 DNA: TGCAGCCCCGAAGTGGGCGACGAGCAGTTCTTC

D gene: TRBD1
J gene: TRBJ2-2
clone size: -
V gene: TRBV6-5
CDR3 protein: CASSFGQGDTGELFF
CDR3 DNA: TGTGCCAGCAGTTTCGGACAGGGGGACACCGGGGAGCTGTTTTTT

D gene: -
J gene: TRBJ1-6
clone size: -
V gene: TRBV15
CDR3 protein: CATSTQDSPLHF
CDR3 DNA: TGTGCCACCAGCACACAGGATTCACCCCTCCACTTT

D gene: -
J gene: TRBJ2-7
clone size: once
V gene: TRBV5-5
CDR3 protein: CASSLKLDSYEQYF
CDR3 DNA: TGTGCCAGCAGCCTCAAATTAGACAGCTACGAGCAGTACTTC

D gene: TRBD1
J gene: TRBJ2-7
clone size: -
V gene: TRBV9
CDR3 protein: CASSATGGYEQYF
CDR3 DNA: TGTGCCAGCAGCGCCACAGGGGGCTACGAGCAGTACTTC

D gene: TRBD2
J gene: TRBJ2-3
clone size: -
V gene: TRBV7-9
CDR3 protein: CASSREATDTQYF
CDR3 DNA: TGTGCCAGCTCCCGGGAGGCCACAGATACGCAGTATTTT

D gene: -
J gene: TRBJ2-3
clone size: -
V gene: TRBV30
CDR3 protein: CAWSVRLARRDTQYF
CDR3 DNA: TGTGCCTGGAGTGTAAGGCTAGCTAGGAGGGATACGCAGTATTTT

D gene: -
J gene: TRBJ2-1
clone size: -
V gene: TRBV3-1/TRBV3-2
CDR3 protein: CASSPSDYNEQFF
CDR3 DNA: TGTGCCAGCAGCCCCAGCGACTACAATGAGCAGTTCTTC

D gene: -
J gene: TRBJ2-1
clone size: few
V gene: TRBV28
CDR3 protein: CASRDGTGSAGANEQFF
CDR3 DNA: TGTGCCAGCAGGGACGGGACAGGGTCAGCGGGAGCCAATGAGCAGTTCTTC

D gene: -
J gene: TRBJ2-7
clone size: once
V gene: TRBV5-1
CDR3 protein: CASRSSYEQYF
CDR3 DNA: TGCGCCAGCAGGAGCTCCTACGAGCAGTACTTC

D gene: TRBD2
J gene: TRBJ2-1
clone size: -
V gene: TRBV15
CDR3 protein: CATSRGSGRALDEQFF
CDR3 DNA: TGTGCCACCAGCAGAGGCAGCGGGAGGGCCTTGGATGAGCAGTTCTTC

D gene: -
J gene: TRBJ2-3
clone size: -
V gene: TRBV6-5
CDR3 protein: CASRSSTTDTQYF
CDR3 DNA: TGTGCCAGCAGATCGAGTACCACAGATACGCAGTATTTT

D gene: TRBD1
J gene: TRBJ1-6
clone size: -
V gene: TRBV3-1/TRBV3-2
CDR3 protein: CASSQGTTGVVSPLHF
CDR3 DNA: TGTGCCAGCAGCCAAGGTACAACAGGGGTAGTTTCACCCCTCCACTTT

D gene: TRBD1
J gene: TRBJ2-1
clone size: -
V gene: TRBV4-1
CDR3 protein: CASSQDGTGGNEQFF
CDR3 DNA: TGCGCCAGCAGCCAAGACGGGACAGGGGGCAATGAGCAGTTCTTC

D gene: TRBD1
J gene: TRBJ2-3
clone size: -
V gene: TRBV5-5
CDR3 protein: CASSWTGQTRTDTQYF
CDR3 DNA: TGTGCCAGCAGCTGGACAGGGCAAACTAGGACAGATACGCAGTATTTT

D gene: TRBD1
J gene: TRBJ1-4
clone size: -
V gene: TRBV4-2
CDR3 protein: CASSQFRDRREKLFF
CDR3 DNA: TGTGCCAGCAGCCAATTCCGGGACAGGCGTGAAAAACTGTTTTTT

D gene: -
J gene: TRBJ1-1
clone size: -
V gene: TRBV10-2
CDR3 protein: CASSETTVPNTEAFF
CDR3 DNA: TGCGCCAGCAGTGAAACGACAGTACCGAACACTGAAGCTTTCTTT

D gene: -
J gene: TRBJ2-5
clone size: -
V gene: TRBV19
CDR3 protein: CASSIGGSRAKTQYF
CDR3 DNA: TGTGCCAGTAGTATTGGCGGCAGCCGCGCGAAGACCCAGTACTTC

D gene: -
J gene: TRBJ2-1
clone size: once
V gene: TRBV20-1
CDR3 protein: CSARLTYEQFF
CDR3 DNA: TGCAGTGCTCGCCTAACCTATGAGCAGTTCTTC

D gene: -
J gene: TRBJ2-1
clone size: once
V gene: TRBV5-1
CDR3 protein: CASSGRADYNEQFF
CDR3 DNA: TGCGCCAGCAGCGGCAGGGCGGATTACAATGAGCAGTTCTTC

D gene: TRBD2
J gene: TRBJ2-1
clone size: -
V gene: TRBV11-2
CDR3 protein: CASSLDRAGVRNEQFF
CDR3 DNA: TGTGCCAGCAGCTTAGATAGGGCGGGAGTGAGGAATGAGCAGTTCTTC

D gene: TRBD2
J gene: TRBJ2-1
clone size: once
V gene: TRBV5-1
CDR3 protein: CASSTWGPGLAIDEQFF
CDR3 DNA: TGCGCCAGCAGCACCTGGGGGCCGGGACTAGCGATCGATGAGCAGTTCTTC

D gene: TRBD2
J gene: TRBJ2-3
clone size: -
V gene: TRBV5-1
CDR3 protein: CASSRDLPISGGSADTQYF
CDR3 DNA: TGCGCCAGCAGTAGGGACCTCCCTATAAGCGGGGGGTCGGCAGATACGCAGTATTTT

D gene: -
J gene: TRBJ2-2
clone size: few
V gene: TRBV5-8
CDR3 protein: CASMGGSTGELFF
CDR3 DNA: TGTGCCAGCATGGGGGGAAGCACCGGGGAGCTGTTTTTT

D gene: -
J gene: TRBJ2-1
clone size: -
V gene: TRBV5-1
CDR3 protein: CASSSLAGNEQFF
CDR3 DNA: TGCGCCAGCAGCTCCTTAGCTGGTAATGAGCAGTTCTTC

D gene: -
J gene: TRBJ2-1
clone size: -
V gene: TRBV21-1
CDR3 protein: CASSKRTWGQGNDATNNEQFF
CDR3 DNA: -

D gene: TRBD1
J gene: TRBJ1-2
clone size: -
V gene: TRBV14
CDR3 protein: CASSQVLMDREIGYTF
CDR3 DNA: TGTGCCAGCAGCCAAGTCCTCATGGACAGGGAAATTGGCTACACCTTC

D gene: -
J gene: TRBJ2-1
clone size: -
V gene: TRBV3-1/TRBV3-2
CDR3 protein: CASSDTLYEQFF
CDR3 DNA: TGTGCCAGCAGCGATACTTTATATGAGCAGTTCTTC

D gene: TRBD1
J gene: TRBJ2-7
clone size: -
V gene: TRBV19
CDR3 protein: CASSDDRDTVSYEQYF
CDR3 DNA: TGTGCCAGTAGTGACGACAGGGACACTGTCTCCTACGAGCAGTACTTC

D gene: TRBD1
J gene: TRBJ2-5
clone size: -
V gene: TRBV5-1
CDR3 protein: CASSWTGVGETQYF
CDR3 DNA: TGCGCCAGCAGCTGGACAGGGGTGGGAGAGACCCAGTACTTC

D gene: -
J gene: TRBJ1-1
clone size: -
V gene: TRBV5-5
CDR3 protein: CASSLSTGSLDTEAFF
CDR3 DNA: TGTGCCAGCAGCTTGAGCACAGGGTCTTTGGACACTGAAGCTTTCTTT

D gene: TRBD1
J gene: TRBJ1-2
clone size: -
V gene: TRBV7-9
CDR3 protein: CASSAGTVNYGYTF
CDR3 DNA: TGTGCCAGCAGCGCCGGGACAGTTAACTATGGCTACACCTTC

D gene: -
J gene: TRBJ2-6
clone size: -
V gene: TRBV19
CDR3 protein: CASSIQRSGANVLTF
CDR3 DNA: TGTGCCAGTAGTATCCAGAGGTCTGGGGCCAACGTCCTGACTTTC

D gene: -
J gene: TRBJ1-4
clone size: -
V gene: TRBV28
CDR3 protein: CASSSVNTEKLFF
CDR3 DNA: TGTGCCAGCAGTTCAGTTAATACTGAAAAACTGTTTTTT

D gene: -
J gene: TRBJ2-3
clone size: -
V gene: TRBV9
CDR3 protein: CASSATSSFTGTDTQYF
CDR3 DNA: TGTGCCAGCAGCGCTACATCTAGCTTCACGGGCACAGATACGCAGTATTTT

D gene: -
J gene: TRBJ1-2
clone size: -
V gene: TRBV11-2
CDR3 protein: CASSSKVRPNYGYTF
CDR3 DNA: TGTGCCAGCAGCTCTAAGGTGCGGCCAAACTATGGCTACACCTTC

D gene: -
J gene: TRBJ2-7
clone size: -
V gene: TRBV5-1
CDR3 protein: CASSRAGTTSYEQYF
CDR3 DNA: TGCGCCAGCAGCAGGGCCGGGACAACTTCCTACGAGCAGTACTTC

D gene: TRBD2
J gene: TRBJ2-7
clone size: -
V gene: TRBV27
CDR3 protein: CATRGSGRGYEQYF
CDR3 DNA: TGTGCCACCCGGGGTAGCGGGAGAGGTTACGAGCAGTACTTC

D gene: -
J gene: TRBJ2-7
clone size: -
V gene: TRBV19
CDR3 protein: CASSEDRVQATYEQYF
CDR3 DNA: TGTGCCAGTAGCGAAGATAGGGTACAGGCTACCTACGAGCAGTACTTC

D gene: -
J gene: TRBJ2-1
clone size: -
V gene: TRBV13
CDR3 protein: CATPSGRGNEQFF
CDR3 DNA: TGTGCCACCCCTTCGGGGAGGGGGAATGAGCAGTTCTTC

D gene: -
J gene: TRBJ2-4
clone size: few
V gene: TRBV28
CDR3 protein: CASSNPQGPQYF
CDR3 DNA: TGTGCCAGCAGCAATCCTCAGGGCCCTCAGTACTTC

D gene: -
J gene: TRBJ1-1
clone size: -
V gene: TRBV30
CDR3 protein: CAWSLVIWGRTEAFF
CDR3 DNA: TGTGCCTGGAGTCTTGTAATTTGGGGGCGGACTGAAGCTTTCTTT

D gene: -
J gene: TRBJ2-7
clone size: -
V gene: TRBV28
CDR3 protein: CASSLWSRGVPYEQYF
CDR3 DNA: TGTGCCAGCAGTTTATGGTCCAGGGGAGTCCCCTACGAGCAGTACTTC

D gene: TRBD1
J gene: TRBJ2-7
clone size: few
V gene: TRBV28
CDR3 protein: CASSLSGTAREQYF
CDR3 DNA: TGTGCCAGCAGTTTATCCGGGACAGCAAGGGAGCAGTACTTC